This T cell receptor (beta chain) stems from a study of blood T cell repertoires in COVID-19. Across the whole study: Samples representing acute and convalescent COVID-19 were sourced from the United States, Italy and Spain. Nucleic acid was either cDNA or gDNA, and it came from T cells, B-cell-depleted T cells, or PBMCs.

It was during active infection that Seattle patients were enrolled and then longitudinally followed. Per the study methods: Estimated nucleated cell counts came from reference gene primer amplification. The assay was immunoSEQ multiplex PCR, and TCRdb's table has in-frame clones only and misses some. The DNA was the basis for D and trimming; V, J and clone size are from that table. The table records about 160,000 clones, around 92% of them present only once. This CDR3 has 15 amino acids. Germline-derived CDR1 and CDR2 are SGHRS and YFSETQ. Trimming cost V 3 bases and J 4 bases; bases outside gene matches: 7.

This TCR was sampled from a young man with COVID-19, enrolled during active disease. This chain joins TRBV5-1 and TRBJ1-5; 7 bases map to TRBD1. Sample: peripheral blood. CDR3 loop: CASSSGTAQNQPQHF. In DNA form, the CDR3 reads TGCGCCAGCAGCTCCGGGACAGCCCAGAATCAGCCCCAGCATTTT.